A single T cell receptor (beta chain) is shown here with its context. This clonotype appeared many times. Its antigen specificity is not known. The sample holds no much larger clone one base away, and base qualities are not on file. The entry originates in a study of T cell repertoires in cytomegalovirus infection (dated by TCRdb to the late 2010s). Broadly, across the study: Donor HLA type was relevant to the analysis, as public TCR beta signatures indicated carriage of CMV infection together with the matching HLA type. What the work shows at the level of the full study, not this receptor alone: In both this cohort and an independent cohort of over 350 donors, the cumulative frequency of public TCR beta family members distinguished carriers of CMV infection plus the relevant HLA type. The ex vivo response was dominated by HLA-C-restricted CMV-specific TCR beta clonotypes, which also provided the single most frequent clonotype in two of eight donors.

Relative to germline, V is 1 base shorter and J is 7 bases shorter, with 10 bases between their ends. The CDR1 and CDR2 encoded by the germline V gene are SGHVS and FQNEAQ. There are 14 amino acids in the CDR3, from cysteine to phenylalanine inclusive. CDR3 DNA only is kept here, 42 bases in frame from base 1. Sequencing instrument: Illumina HiSeq 1500. The public reads were run again by TCRdb, first through fastp at Q25 and then through MiXCR, and only productive beta chains were kept. Every CDR3 protein is listed once, alongside the most common genes and DNA of its rows. The sample yields 210,000 or so distinct CDR3 sequences; 6.5% were counted once. Roughly 6% of the sample comes from the top ten.

The sequenced material came from PBMCs. This receptor chain uses TRBV7-8 and TRBJ2-2; the D gene is possibly TRBD1, with 6 bases matching. The sequence derives from a human donor in good health (CMV status not recorded). Some clones in this sample may be carry-over from other donors' samples. The sequenced DNA: TGTGCCAGCAGCTTAGAGGGGGTGCGCGGGGAGCTGTTTTTT. This encodes CASSLEGVRGELFF. The variable domain in full, with residues beyond the CDR3 obtained from the reference TRBV7-8 and TRBJ2-2 genes, is GAGVSQSPRYKVAKRGQDVALRCDPISGHVSLFWYQQALGQGPEFLTYFQNEAQLDKSGLPSDRFFAERPEGSVSTLKIQRTQQEDSAVYLCASSLEGVRGELFFGEGSRLTVL.